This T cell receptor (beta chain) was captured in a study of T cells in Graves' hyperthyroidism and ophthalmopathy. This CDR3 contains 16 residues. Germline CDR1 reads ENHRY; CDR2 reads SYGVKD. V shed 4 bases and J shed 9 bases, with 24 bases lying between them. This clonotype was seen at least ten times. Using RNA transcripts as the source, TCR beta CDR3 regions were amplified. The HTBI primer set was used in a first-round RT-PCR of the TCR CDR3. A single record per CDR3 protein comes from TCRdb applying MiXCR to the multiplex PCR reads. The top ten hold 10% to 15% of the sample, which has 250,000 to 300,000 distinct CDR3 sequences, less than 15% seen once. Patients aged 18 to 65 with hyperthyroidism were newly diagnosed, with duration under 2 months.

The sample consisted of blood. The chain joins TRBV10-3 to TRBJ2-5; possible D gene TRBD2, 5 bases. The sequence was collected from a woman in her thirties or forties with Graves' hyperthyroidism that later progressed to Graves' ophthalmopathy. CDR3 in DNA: TGTGCCATCAGTGGGTCGGGGTCAGGACTGAGTTTGCCCCAGTACTTC. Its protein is CAISGSGSGLSLPQYF.